This passage covers 27 T cell receptor beta chains from one sample sequenced in a study of PD-1 blockade in classical Hodgkin lymphoma. Some clones are missing from TCRdb's copy, which holds only in-frame ones; the method was immunoSEQ multiplex PCR. The sample shows over 50,000 clones, roughly 85% of them seen only once. Stated time point: cycle 4 day 1 (C4D1), after less than 7 weeks of nivolumab. Every patient had relapsed following autologous stem cell transplantation, and cohorts differed in brentuximab vedotin exposure. This specimen consisted of peripheral blood mononuclear cells (PBMCs), obtained before the fourth cycle of nivolumab. All receptors come from a human donor with classical Hodgkin lymphoma.

The chain joins TRBV4-2 to TRBJ2-2; D assignment may be TRBD1 or TRBD2 (5 bases each). The CDR3 runs 15 residues. V shed 5 bases and J shed 5 bases, with 15 bases lying between them. Germline V gene sequence: CDR1 LGHNA, CDR2 YNFKEQ. The CDR3 loop reads CASSGDGVITGELFF. The CDR3 coding sequence is TGTGCCAGCAGCGGGGACGGTGTGATAACCGGGGAGCTGTTTTTT.

V gene TRBV6-5 combines with J gene TRBJ1-5; 7 bases match TRBD1. Germline V lookup: CDR1 MNHEY, CDR2 SVGAGI. The CDR3 covers 14 residues. V shed 6 bases, J shed 1 base, and the junction held 3 bases outside the gene matches. In DNA, the CDR3 is TGTGCCAGCAGGTTGGACAGGAGCAATCAGCCCCAGCATTTT. Its translation is CASRLDRSNQPQHF.

V and J are TRBV5-4 and TRBJ2-4, with a weak D call TRBD1 (5 bases). The CDR3 consists of 15 residues. Trimming removed 3 bases at V and 3 bases at J, with 13 bases between. Germline V lookup: CDR1 SGHNT, CDR2 YYREEE (reference sequence). Here the CDR3 reads CASSSGVGVKNIQYF. The CDR3 DNA is TGTGCCAGCAGCTCTGGTGTAGGGGTCAAAAACATTCAGTACTTC. The full variable domain, rest sourced from reference TRBV5-4 and TRBJ2-4, is ETGVTQSPTHLIKTRGQQVTLRCSSQSGHNTVSWYQQALGQGPQFIFQYYREEENGRGNFPPRFSGLQFPNYSSELNVNALELDDSALYLCASSSGVGVKNIQYFGAGTRLSVL.

This chain joins TRBV27 and TRBJ1-5, with D possibly being TRBD1 (5 bases). CDR3 length equals 13 residues. Trimming cost V 8 bases and J 2 bases, with 10 bases left between them. From germline, CDR1 is MNHEY and CDR2 SMNVEV (reference sequence). CDR3 DNA sequence: TGTGCCAGCGGGAGGGGTGGCAATCAGCCCCAGCATTTT. Residues: CASGRGGNQPQHF.

Remarks on this clone: Other DNA sequences in the same sample also yield this CDR3. V and J are TRBV6-5 and TRBJ1-1; possibly TRBD1 for D (6 bases). CDR1 is MNHEY and CDR2 is SVGAGI in the germline V gene. Trimming cost V 8 bases and J 0 bases, with 13 bases left between them. This CDR3 spans 14 amino acids. CDR3 in DNA: TGTGCCAGCCGTTCGACAGGCTTGAACACTGAAGCTTTCTTT. It codes for CASRSTGLNTEAFF.

The chain couples TRBV9 to TRBJ2-3; 14 bases align to TRBD2. The CDR3 has 15 amino acids. The junction had 7 bases not matched to a gene; V was cut back by 4 bases and J by 9 bases. CDR1 SGDLS and CDR2 YYNGEE come from the germline V gene. DNA of the CDR3: TGTGCCAGCAGCTCGACTAGCGGGGGGGCAGGGACGCAGTATTTT. Its protein product is CASSSTSGGAGTQYF.

The gene calls are TRBV5-6 and TRBJ2-1, with D hard to call. The V gene lost 0 bases and the J gene lost 5 bases, with 6 bases spanning the gap. This CDR3 has 13 amino acids. Germline V gives CDR1 SGHDT, CDR2 YYEEEE. CDR3 loop: CASSLEPHNEQFF. For the CDR3, the DNA is TGTGCCAGCAGCTTGGAACCCCACAATGAGCAGTTCTTC.

V gene TRBV6-6 combines with J gene TRBJ1-1; TRBD1 matches 7 bases. Germline assignment: CDR1 MNHNY and CDR2 SVGAGI (reference sequence). This CDR3 has 14 amino acids. The V and J ends lost 7 bases and 2 bases, in that order; junction bases with no gene match: 7. This chain's CDR3 is CASNIRDSNTEAFF. For the CDR3, the DNA is TGTGCCAGCAATATCCGGGACAGTAACACTGAAGCTTTCTTT.

The V and J genes are TRBV5-1 and TRBJ2-1, with a tentative D call TRBD1 (6 bases). Between the trimmed V and J ends, which lost 4 bases and 7 bases, there was a span of 12 bases. Germline values: CDR1 SGHRS, CDR2 YFSETQ. The CDR3 is made up of 13 amino acids. The CDR3 is CASSPRTVNEQFF. CDR3 coding DNA: TGCGCCAGCAGCCCAAGGACAGTAAATGAGCAGTTCTTC. The full variable domain, in which reference TRBV5-1 and TRBJ2-1 provide the parts outside the CDR3, is KAGVTQTPRYLIKTRGQQVTLSCSPISGHRSVSWYQQTPGQGLQFLFEYFSETQRNKGNFPGRFSGRQFSNSRSEMNVSTLELGDSALYLCASSPRTVNEQFFGPGTRLTVL.

The J gene is TRBJ2-7, the V gene TRBV5-1; weak D call: TRBD1 (6 bases). Trimming cost V 0 bases and J 3 bases, with 13 bases left between them. The CDR3 length is 15 residues. From germline, CDR1 is SGHRS and CDR2 YFSETQ. DNA for the CDR3: TGCGCCAGCAGCTTGGAGGGGGACACGTTCTACGAGCAGTACTTC. Residues: CASSLEGDTFYEQYF. The entire variable domain, with the rest obtained from reference TRBV5-1 and TRBJ2-7, is as follows: KAGVTQTPRYLIKTRGQQVTLSCSPISGHRSVSWYQQTPGQGLQFLFEYFSETQRNKGNFPGRFSGRQFSNSRSEMNVSTLELGDSALYLCASSLEGDTFYEQYFGPGTRLTVT.

The chain carries TRBV7-2 and TRBJ2-1, with D perhaps assigned TRBD1 or TRBD2 (6 bases each). Germline V gene lookup returns CDR1 SGHTA and CDR2 FQGNSA. The CDR3 has 15 amino acids. V was trimmed by 5 bases and J by 4 bases, leaving 15 bases between them. The DNA for the CDR3 is TGTGCCAGCAGCCAGTCGGGGGCCCTATACAATGAGCAGTTCTTC. Amino acid sequence: CASSQSGALYNEQFF. Complete variable domain (other parts from reference TRBV7-2 and TRBJ2-1): GAGVSQSPSNKVTEKGKDVELRCDPISGHTALYWYRQSLGQGLEFLIYFQGNSAPDKSGLPSDRFSAERTGGSVSTLTIQRTQQEDSAVYLCASSQSGALYNEQFFGPGTRLTVL.

This clone was seen a handful of times. The J gene is TRBJ1-1, the V gene TRBV4-1; D not resolved. CDR3 length: 12 residues. V was clipped by 5 bases and J by 6 bases, with 10 bases between them. Germline CDR1 and CDR2: MGHRA and YSYEKL. CDR3 region: CASSFGSSEAFF. CDR3 coding DNA: TGCGCCAGCAGCTTTGGCTCTTCTGAAGCTTTCTTT.

This clone turned up a few times. The chain recombines TRBV6-1 with TRBJ2-7, with a weak D call TRBD2 (6 bases). The length of the CDR3 is 12 residues. The germline V and J ends were trimmed by 4 bases and 3 bases, with 7 bases remaining between them. Germline V gives CDR1 MNHNS, CDR2 SASEGT. The CDR3 is CASSAGGYEQYF. In DNA form, the CDR3 reads TGTGCCAGCAGTGCCGGGGGCTACGAGCAGTACTTC.

The chain couples TRBV5-6 to TRBJ1-5; TRBD1 might be the D (6 bases). Germline CDR1 reads SGHDT; CDR2 reads YYEEEE. The CDR3 is 18 residues long. Between the trimmed V and J ends, which lost 2 bases and 7 bases, there was a span of 25 bases. For the CDR3, the DNA is TGTGCCAGCAGCTTAGCCCGGGGGGACACCAAAGGGGACCAGCCCCAGCATTTT. This sequence encodes CASSLARGDTKGDQPQHF.

This clone occurred a few times. Other DNA sequences in the same sample also yield this CDR3. The chain uses TRBV11-3 and TRBJ2-2; D is possibly TRBD2 (6 bases). Germline CDR1 SGHNT, CDR2 YENEEA. The V end lost 5 bases, the J end lost 0 bases, and 10 bases lay between the germline ends. The CDR3 runs to 15 residues. CDR3 in amino acids: CASSPRGANTGELFF. DNA for the CDR3: TGTGCCAGCAGCCCACGCGGGGCGAACACCGGGGAGCTGTTTTTT.

In nucleotides, the CDR3 is TGCGCCAGCAGTCTCGAGGGGGCGCGTGAAAAACTGTTTTTT. Protein sequence: CASSLEGAREKLFF. This sequence joins TRBV5-1 and TRBJ1-4; TRBD1 agrees at 7 bases. Losses at the gene ends were 5 bases for V and 7 bases for J; bases not matched to a gene: 8. The germline gives CDR1 SGHRS, CDR2 YFSETQ. The CDR3 length is 14 residues.

The V call is TRBV28, the J call TRBJ2-1, with D perhaps TRBD1 (6 bases). Trimming took off 4 bases at V and 8 bases at J, with 9 bases between the two ends. This CDR3 has 12 residues. Germline loops: CDR1 MDHEN, CDR2 SYDVKM. CDR3 loop: CASSWGQDEQFF. In nucleotides, the CDR3 is TGTGCCAGCAGTTGGGGGCAGGATGAGCAGTTCTTC.

The CDR3 here is CASSLVGQGETQYF. For the CDR3, the DNA is TGCGCCAGCAGCTTGGTGGGACAGGGGGAGACCCAGTACTTC. This chain links TRBV5-1 with TRBJ2-5; TRBD1 matches at 10 bases. The germline V gene encodes CDR1 SGHRS and CDR2 YFSETQ. The junction had 1 base not matched to a gene; V was cut back by 0 bases and J by 5 bases. The CDR3 runs to 14 residues.

CDR3 nucleotides: TGTGCCAGCAGCTCTAACAGAGGTCCCGATCAGCCCCAGCATTTT. As protein: CASSSNRGPDQPQHF. The chain carries TRBV7-9 and TRBJ1-5; D remains unclear. Germline CDR1 reads SEHNR; CDR2 reads FQNEAQ (reference sequence). The CDR3 is 15 amino acids. Trimming took off 4 bases at V and 5 bases at J, with 15 bases between the two ends.

This chain joins TRBV6-5 and TRBJ2-7; D uncertain. Germline V gene lookup returns CDR1 MNHEY and CDR2 SVGAGI. The CDR3 runs to 14 residues. V was trimmed by 5 bases and J by 0 bases, leaving 11 bases between them. CDR3 DNA sequence: TGTGCCAGCAGTAGTACGGATGGCTCCTACGAGCAGTACTTC. It yields the protein CASSSTDGSYEQYF.

The gene calls are TRBV29-1 and TRBJ1-2; D not certain. Deletions cut 2 bases from V and 4 bases from J, with 11 bases between. Germline CDR1 is SQVTM and CDR2 is ANQGSEA. This CDR3 contains 13 residues. This chain's CDR3 is CSVEPQYTYGYTF. CDR3 nucleotide sequence: TGCAGCGTTGAACCACAGTATACCTATGGCTACACCTTC.

The chain has TRBV6-5 and TRBJ1-6, with D maybe TRBD1 (5 bases). V dropped 5 bases and J dropped 8 bases, with 16 bases sitting between them. Germline V gene sequence: CDR1 MNHEY, CDR2 SVGAGI. The CDR3 totals 15 residues. The CDR3 coding sequence is TGTGCCAGCAGTAGCAGGGTTACCGAGTATTCACCCCTCCACTTT. Protein product: CASSSRVTEYSPLHF.

The chain recombines TRBV10-3 with TRBJ1-2; D remains unclear. V dropped 10 bases and J dropped 5 bases, with 14 bases sitting between them. The germline CDR1 and CDR2 sequences are ENHRY and SYGVKD. This CDR3 has 12 residues. The CDR3 bases are TGTGCCACCCATTTCTTAGGATATGGCTACACCTTC. Protein sequence: CATHFLGYGYTF.

This sequence joins TRBV5-5 and TRBJ1-1; D not resolved. The CDR3 runs to 15 residues. The germline CDR1 and CDR2 sequences are SGHKS and YYEKEE (reference sequence). Trimming stripped 3 bases from V and 1 base from J, with 13 bases between. The CDR3: CASSSTLTGNTEAFF. CDR3 nucleotide sequence: TGTGCCAGCAGCTCCACCCTCACGGGGAACACTGAAGCTTTCTTT.

This sequence joins TRBV5-1 and TRBJ1-1; 8 bases agree with TRBD1. CDR1 and CDR2 (germline): SGHRS, YFSETQ. Germline trimming cut 4 bases from V and 10 bases from J; bases unmatched to any gene: 12. The CDR3 covers 14 residues. The CDR3 DNA reads as TGCGCCAGCAGCATCATTCAGGGGGCCGGTGGAGCTTTCTTT. Translated: CASSIIQGAGGAFF. The full variable domain, in which reference TRBV5-1 and TRBJ1-1 provide the parts outside the CDR3, is KAGVTQTPRYLIKTRGQQVTLSCSPISGHRSVSWYQQTPGQGLQFLFEYFSETQRNKGNFPGRFSGRQFSNSRSEMNVSTLELGDSALYLCASSIIQGAGGAFFGQGTRLTVV.

The V and J genes are TRBV5-1 and TRBJ1-6; TRBD1 matches 10 bases. In germline, CDR1 is SGHRS, CDR2 YFSETQ. There are 15 residues in the CDR3. J gave up 7 bases and V 4 bases, and 5 bases lay outside the gene matches. The CDR3 DNA follows: TGCGCCAGCAGCGGGACAGGGGCAGAGAATTCACCCCTCCACTTT. Amino acids: CASSGTGAENSPLHF.

The DNA of the CDR3 is TGTGCCAGCAGCTTAGGGGGGACAGTCCAAGAGACCCAGTACTTC. Protein product: CASSLGGTVQETQYF. This chain links TRBV11-3 with TRBJ2-5; TRBD1 matches at 7 bases. The CDR3 is made up of 15 amino acids. Trimming took 1 base from V and 1 from J; bases not matched to a gene: 3. CDR1 and CDR2 (germline): SGHNT, YENEEA.